Following are 5 T cell receptor beta chains from one sample sequenced in a study of T cell repertoires in cytomegalovirus infection. One entry per CDR3 protein results from TCRdb running MiXCR on the reads. The sample yields 80,000 or so distinct CDR3 sequences, more than 20% seen once. These receptors have no known antigen. The sequences come from CD8+ T cells from cultured PBMCs, collected from culture after CMV antigen stimulation. The receptors shown here come from a human donor in good health (CMV status not recorded). Some clones in this sample may be carry-over from other donors' samples.

This chain joins TRBV27 and TRBJ2-3; perhaps TRBD2 as D (6 bases). This CDR3 region has 15 residues. V lost 6 bases and J lost 8, with 21 bases in between. From germline, CDR1 is MNHEY and CDR2 SMNVEV (reference sequence). The CDR3 bases are TGTGCCAGCAGCAACCGCGGGGTTGAGACTAGTACGCAGTATTTT. This translates into CASSNRGVETSTQYF.

This clonotype was picked up one time. A much larger clone is a single base away; this may be a read error. The chain is built from TRBV11-2 and TRBJ2-1, with D possibly being TRBD1 (5 bases). CDR3 length: 15 residues. Germline V gene data show CDR1 as SGHAT and CDR2 as FQNNGV. This chain's CDR3 is CASSLSGGKGNEKFF. DNA of the CDR3: TGTGCCAGCAGCTTATCCGGTGGGAAGGGGAATGAGAAGTTCTTC.

V and J are TRBV20-1 and TRBJ2-7; 9 bases line up with TRBD1. Trimming took 6 bases from V and 7 from J; bases not matched to a gene: 22. The CDR3 totals 17 residues. The V gene's germline CDR1 is DFQATT and CDR2 SNEGSKA (reference sequence). CDR3 DNA: TGCAGTGCCCGCCCGCCGGGACAGGGCCTGCAGTGGGGGGAGCAGTACTTC. Encoded protein: CSARPPGQGLQWGEQYF.

This clonotype was seen many times. V gene TRBV28 combines with J gene TRBJ2-7; 11 bases match TRBD1. V lost 4 bases to trimming and J lost 4 bases; unmatched junction nucleotides: 6. Per the germline V gene, CDR1 is MDHEN and CDR2 is SYDVKM. This CDR3 contains 15 residues. CDR3 residues: CASSSVDRGLYEQYF. CDR3 coding DNA: TGTGCCAGCAGTTCCGTGGACAGGGGGCTTTACGAGCAGTACTTC.

This clonotype appeared a few times. This chain joins TRBV4-2 and TRBJ1-1; D uncertain. V dropped 4 bases and J dropped 0 bases, with 9 bases sitting between them. The CDR3 is 14 amino acids. CDR1 is LGHNA and CDR2 is YNFKEQ in the germline V gene. The CDR3 sequence: CASSPPQMNTEAFF. The CDR3 DNA reads TGTGCCAGCAGCCCTCCGCAGATGAACACTGAAGCTTTCTTT.